The T cell receptor (beta chain) under discussion was sequenced for a study of blood T cell repertoires in COVID-19. On the study more broadly: From T cells, B-cell-depleted T cells, or PBMCs came the material, which was cDNA or gDNA.

Trimming removed 0 bases at V and 2 bases at J, with 9 bases between. CDR3 length: 15 residues. Germline lookup yields CDR1 SGDLS and CDR2 YYNGEE. All enrollees were roughly 18 to 89 years old and from fewer than 25 US areas. Donors in Cohort 3 who had recovered were those with two negative PCRs, healthcare professional clearance, or resolution of their symptoms. This table comes from immunoSEQ multiplex PCR, and its TCRdb copy is limited to in-frame clones, with some not included. Of approximately 350,000 clones listed, less than 90% are singletons. The chain links TRBV9 to TRBJ2-1; possibly TRBD2 for D (5 bases). Sequences were obtained from PBMCs or T cells enriched from blood (not recorded which). The receptor was derived from a woman aged 25 to 45 who had recovered from COVID-19. CDR3 coding DNA: TGTGCCAGCAGCGTAGGGGAGTCCCCCTACAATGAGCAGTTCTTC. Amino acids: CASSVGESPYNEQFF.